The 11 T cell receptor beta chains below all came from one sample that was sequenced in a study of identifying expanded T cells in peripheral blood. Here immunoSEQ multiplex PCR was the method, and the copy in TCRdb shows in-frame clones only, minus some. The table records 90,000 to 100,000 clones, 88% of them present only once. The specimen sequenced was blood. These receptors originate from a person aged 18 to 70 in good health.

V usage is TRBV5-1 and J usage is TRBJ2-5, with no clear D. This CDR3 is built from 13 residues. Germline CDR1 SGHRS, CDR2 YFSETQ. Trimming shortened V by 4 bases and J by 1 base, and 8 bases separated the two germline ends. The DNA for the CDR3 is TGCGCCAGCAGCGAACAGCTCCAAGAGACCCAGTACTTC. This encodes CASSEQLQETQYF.

A few counts support this clone. The chain uses TRBV4-2 and TRBJ2-7; D is ambiguous. This CDR3 spans 13 amino acids. V was pared by 1 base and J by 2 bases, with 6 bases between. Per the germline V gene, CDR1 is LGHNA and CDR2 is YNFKEQ. CDR3 loop: CASSQARTYEQYF. The CDR3 DNA reads as TGTGCCAGCAGCCAAGCCCGTACCTACGAGCAGTACTTC.

The chain couples TRBV5-6 to TRBJ2-7; 7 positions agree with TRBD1. The length of the CDR3 is 14 residues. Germline V gene data show CDR1 as SGHDT and CDR2 as YYEEEE. V lost 1 base and J lost 4; bases outside the gene matches: 5. This chain's CDR3 is CASSLRGLAYEQYF. The CDR3 region has the DNA TGTGCCAGCAGCTTGAGGGGGCTAGCATACGAGCAGTACTTC. Filled out from reference TRBV5-6 and TRBJ2-7, the complete variable domain reads DAGVTQSPTHLIKTRGQQVTLRCSPKSGHDTVSWYQQALGQGPQFIFQYYEEEERQRGNFPDRFSGHQFPNYSSELNVNALLLGDSALYLCASSLRGLAYEQYFGPGTRLTVT.

This chain connects TRBV4-1 to TRBJ2-5; perhaps TRBD2 as D (6 bases). The J call is uncertain, as TRBJ2-7 better fits the DNA end. Germline CDR1 is MGHRA and CDR2 is YSYEKL. CDR3 length: 16 residues. This CDR3 reads CASSQSLGTLSYEQYF. In nucleotides, the CDR3 is TGCGCCAGCAGCCAAAGCCTGGGGACTCTCTCCTACGAGCAGTACTTC.

The CDR3 loop reads CASSNLRNTEAFF. The CDR3 nucleotides read TGTGCCAGCAGCAACCTCAGAAACACTGAAGCTTTCTTT. The chain combines TRBV21-1 with TRBJ1-1; TRBD1, the table's D call, was not compared with the DNA. TRBV21-1 is designated a pseudogene. The CDR3 spans 13 residues.

This clone was seen a few times. The chain employs TRBV7-8 and TRBJ1-1; D call uncertain. Germline V gives CDR1 SGHVS, CDR2 FQNEAQ. CDR3 length equals 12 residues. Trimming cost V 5 bases and J 2 bases, with 6 bases left between them. CDR3 nucleotides: TGTGCCAGCAGCCGTACTAACACTGAAGCTTTCTTT. This sequence encodes CASSRTNTEAFF.

The chain is built from TRBV7-9 and TRBJ1-2; D is unclear. V gave up 4 bases and J gave up 5 bases, with 11 bases separating them. Germline CDR1 is SEHNR and CDR2 is FQNEAQ (reference sequence). The CDR3 consists of 13 residues. CDR3 coding DNA: TGTGCCAGCAGCTCCCAAGACGGTTATGGCTACACCTTC. This gives the protein CASSSQDGYGYTF.

The chain has TRBV15 and TRBJ2-2; TRBD1 is a possible D gene (5 bases). CDR1 is LNHNV, CDR2 YYDKDF, per germline (reference sequence). The CDR3 is 15 amino acids. The V gene lost 1 base and the J gene lost 1 base, with 7 bases spanning the gap. CDR3 coding DNA: TGTGCCACCAGCAGAGGGACAATGAACACCGGGGAGCTGTTTTTT. Translating gives CATSRGTMNTGELFF.

This chain connects TRBV27 to TRBJ2-7, with D uncertain. Looked up from germline, CDR1 is MNHEY and CDR2 is SMNVEV (reference sequence). Trimming removed 8 bases at V and 1 base at J, with 27 bases between. CDR3 length: 18 residues. The CDR3 reads CASARPGPIKIPSYEQYF. The CDR3 coding sequence is TGTGCCAGCGCGCGGCCTGGGCCGATTAAAATTCCTTCCTACGAGCAGTACTTC.

This chain uses TRBV19 with TRBJ1-2; no definite D call. V was pared by 7 bases and J by 0 bases, with 6 bases between. The CDR3 spans 12 residues. Germline V gene data show CDR1 as LNHDA and CDR2 as SQIVND (reference sequence). CDR3 residues: CASTPTNYGYTF. The CDR3 region has the DNA TGTGCCAGTACCCCAACTAACTATGGCTACACCTTC. The full variable domain, in which reference TRBV19 and TRBJ1-2 provide the parts outside the CDR3, is DGGITQSPKYLFRKEGQNVTLSCEQNLNHDAMYWYRQDPGQGLRLIYYSQIVNDFQKGDIAEGYSVSREKKESFPLTVTSAQKNPTAFYLCASTPTNYGYTFGSGTRLTVV.

This clone was seen a few times. V is TRBV14 and J is TRBJ1-2; 8 nucleotides agree with TRBD1. In germline, CDR1 is SGHDN, CDR2 FVKESK. CDR3 length: 15 amino acids. The ends lost 5 bases at V and 2 bases at J; junction bases unmatched: 7. This chain's CDR3 is CASSSSGQANYGYTF. The CDR3 DNA reads TGTGCCAGCAGCTCCTCGGGACAGGCAAACTATGGCTACACCTTC.